These 15 T cell receptor beta chains came from one sample sequenced in a study of T cell responses to AZD1222 COVID-19 vaccine. The protocol was immunoSEQ multiplex PCR, while the TCRdb copy is restricted to in-frame clones and leaves out a portion. The repertoire includes fewer than 100,000 clones, more than 70% of them detected once, and 15% to 20% sits in the top ten. The sequencing used peripheral blood, collected 28 days after the second AZD1222 dose. The receptors here all came from an adult who received the AZD1222 COVID-19 vaccine.

The J gene is TRBJ2-1, the V gene TRBV3-1 (or the pseudogene TRBV3-2), with 7 bases aligning to TRBD2. Trimming cost V 4 bases and J 8 bases; bases outside gene matches: 8. Germline V gives CDR1 LGHDT, CDR2 YNNKEL (reference sequence). This CDR3 spans 14 amino acids. The CDR3 here is CASSLGGGADEQFF. CDR3 sequence (DNA): TGTGCCAGCAGCCTGGGGGGAGGGGCCGATGAGCAGTTCTTC.

DNA for the CDR3: TGTGCCAGCAGCCTAGAGGGGGGTCCCGGTAACTATGGCTACACCTTC. The encoded protein is CASSLEGGPGNYGYTF. V usage is TRBV6-4 and J usage is TRBJ1-2; D may be TRBD1 (6 bases). V lost 6 bases, J lost 1 base, and 18 bases lay in between. The CDR3 loop spans 16 amino acids. The germline CDR1 and CDR2 sequences are MRHNA and SNTAGT.

The J gene is TRBJ2-1, the V gene TRBV6-4; 7 nucleotides align to TRBD2. This CDR3 region has 15 residues. Trimming at V came to 5 bases and at J to 1 base, leaving 5 bases not matched to a gene. CDR1 and CDR2 from the germline V gene are MRHNA and SNTAGT. DNA of the CDR3: TGTGCCAGCAGTAAAGGACTAGGGTCCTACAATGAGCAGTTCTTC. Residues: CASSKGLGSYNEQFF.

The chain couples TRBV5-6 to TRBJ2-7; 7 bases match TRBD2. The length of the CDR3 is 15 residues. The germline CDR1 and CDR2 sequences are SGHDT and YYEEEE. The junction had 8 bases not matched to a gene; V was cut back by 4 bases and J by 1 base. The CDR3 nucleotides read TGTGCCAGCAGCCTGGGAGGGAGCTTTTCCTACGAGCAGTACTTC. It codes for CASSLGGSFSYEQYF.

The rearrangement uses TRBV6-5 and TRBJ2-1; 15 positions agree with TRBD2. Germline assignment: CDR1 MNHEY and CDR2 SVGAGI. V was clipped by 4 bases and J by 8 bases; unmatched bases: 3. The CDR3 totals 15 residues. CDR3 DNA: TGTGCCAGCAGTTTCGGGACTAGCGGGAGGTATGAGCAGTTCTTC. This codes for CASSFGTSGRYEQFF.

The chain has TRBV30 and TRBJ1-1, with D unresolved. Per germline, CDR1 GTSNPN and CDR2 SVGIG (reference sequence). Between the trimmed V and J ends, which lost 3 bases and 11 bases, there was a span of 16 bases. The CDR3 loop spans 12 amino acids. The DNA of the CDR3 is TGTGCCTGGAGCTTGGTTGGGAGGGCGGCTTTCTTT. Amino acid sequence: CAWSLVGRAAFF.

The chain carries TRBV7-6 and TRBJ2-5; a possible D gene is TRBD2 (5 bases). Trimming left V 1 base short and J 3 bases short, with 18 bases between. The germline CDR1 and CDR2 sequences are SGHVS and FNYEAQ. The CDR3 runs to 17 residues. CDR3 protein: CASSLVVEGRGKETQYF. In DNA, the CDR3 is TGTGCCAGCAGCTTAGTGGTTGAGGGTAGAGGTAAAGAGACCCAGTACTTC.

This clone is medium-sized by share. The chain links TRBV6-1 to TRBJ1-5, with D unclear. Germline CDR1 is MNHNS and CDR2 is SASEGT. The CDR3 has 14 residues. Trimming removed 0 bases from V and 0 bases from J, with 3 bases in between. The CDR3 DNA reads as TGTGCCAGCAGTGAAGCGTATAGCAATCAGCCCCAGCATTTT. The encoded protein is CASSEAYSNQPQHF.

The chain joins TRBV5-1 to TRBJ2-6, with D possibly matching TRBD1 (6 bases). The ends were cut back, 0 bases at V and 4 bases at J, with 11 bases in the middle. The CDR3 has 16 residues. CDR1 SGHRS and CDR2 YFSETQ come from the germline V gene. CDR3 region: CASSLEGVPGANVLTF. CDR3 in DNA: TGCGCCAGCAGCTTGGAGGGGGTACCCGGGGCCAACGTCCTGACTTTC.

The chain couples TRBV6-1 to TRBJ2-7; 7 nucleotides agree with TRBD2. There are 15 residues in the CDR3. J gave up 6 bases and V 2 bases, and 10 bases lay outside the gene matches. Germline values: CDR1 MNHNS, CDR2 SASEGT. Here the CDR3 reads CASSETLRERVEQYF. DNA for the CDR3: TGTGCCAGCAGTGAAACTCTGCGGGAGAGGGTCGAGCAGTACTTC.

This chain connects TRBV29-1 to TRBJ2-1, with D hard to call. Trimming removed 1 base from V and 7 bases from J, with 11 bases in between. Germline lookup yields CDR1 SQVTM and CDR2 ANQGSEA. The CDR3 has 13 amino acids. This CDR3 is CSVEAGLKNEQFF. Written as DNA, the CDR3 is TGCAGCGTTGAAGCTGGGTTGAAGAATGAGCAGTTCTTC.

CDR3 sequence (DNA): TGTGCCAGCAGGCTCAATGAAAAACTGTTTTTT. It is translated as CASRLNEKLFF. The chain recombines TRBV28 with TRBJ1-4, with unresolved D. V was shortened by 6 bases and J by 5 bases, with 4 bases between the two germline ends. Germline V lookup: CDR1 MDHEN, CDR2 SYDVKM. This CDR3 region has 11 residues.

V and J are TRBV5-1 and TRBJ2-7, with 8 bases matching TRBD2. Germline V gives CDR1 SGHRS, CDR2 YFSETQ. CDR3 length: 15 residues. The V gene end was trimmed by 4 bases and the J gene end by 3 bases; junction bases not matched to a gene: 9. The CDR3 DNA sequence: TGCGCCAGCAGCCCCCGGGAGGGGTCGATCTACGAGCAGTACTTC. It specifies CASSPREGSIYEQYF.

The V gene is TRBV5-4, the J gene TRBJ2-7; D gene ambiguous. There are 13 residues in the CDR3. V lost 2 bases, J lost 6 bases, and 12 bases lay in between. Germline CDR1 SGHNT, CDR2 YYREEE (reference sequence). Here the CDR3 DNA reads TGTGCCAGCAGCTTCAGAGGCAGCAGCGAGCAGTACTTC. Protein sequence: CASSFRGSSEQYF. The whole variable domain, remainder taken from reference TRBV5-4 and TRBJ2-7, is ETGVTQSPTHLIKTRGQQVTLRCSSQSGHNTVSWYQQALGQGPQFIFQYYREEENGRGNFPPRFSGLQFPNYSSELNVNALELDDSALYLCASSFRGSSEQYFGPGTRLTVT.

The rearrangement links TRBV7-8 to TRBJ2-3; the D gene is possibly TRBD1 (6 bases). Trimming shortened V by 8 bases and J by 7 bases, and 19 bases separated the two germline ends. The CDR3 runs to 14 residues. Germline CDR1 SGHVS, CDR2 FQNEAQ. CDR3 sequence reads: CASALGAAAYTQYF. The CDR3 bases are TGTGCCAGCGCACTGGGGGCGGCAGCCTATACGCAGTATTTT.